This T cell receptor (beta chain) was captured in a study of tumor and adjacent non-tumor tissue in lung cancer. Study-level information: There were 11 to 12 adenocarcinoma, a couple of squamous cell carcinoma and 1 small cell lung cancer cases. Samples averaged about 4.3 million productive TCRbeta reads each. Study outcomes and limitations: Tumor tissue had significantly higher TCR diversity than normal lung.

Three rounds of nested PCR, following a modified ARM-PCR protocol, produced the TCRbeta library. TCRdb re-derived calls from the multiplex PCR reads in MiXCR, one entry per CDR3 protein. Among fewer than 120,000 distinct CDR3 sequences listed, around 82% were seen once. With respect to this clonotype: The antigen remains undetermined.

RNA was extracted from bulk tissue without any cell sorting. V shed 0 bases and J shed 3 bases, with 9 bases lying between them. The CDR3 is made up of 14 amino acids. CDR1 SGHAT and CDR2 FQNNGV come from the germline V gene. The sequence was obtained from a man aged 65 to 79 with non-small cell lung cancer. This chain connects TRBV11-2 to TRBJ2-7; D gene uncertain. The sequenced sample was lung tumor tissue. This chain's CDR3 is CASSLDRVVYEQYF. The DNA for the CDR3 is TGTGCCAGCAGCTTAGATCGTGTGGTCTACGAGCAGTACTTC.